The 17 T cell receptor beta chains below come from one sample, sequenced in a study of cytotoxic CD8 clonotypes in ibrutinib-treated CLL. Generated by immunoSEQ multiplex PCR, the TCRdb table keeps only in-frame clones and is missing some. In the table there are some 200,000 clones, about three quarters of which are singletons. Sequences were derived from PBMCs, sampled after 12 months of ibrutinib treatment. The receptor source for this set is a human donor with chronic lymphocytic leukemia.

This clone was picked up one time. This chain connects TRBV15 to TRBJ1-2; a weak D match, TRBD1 (5 bases). V dropped 3 bases and J dropped 5 bases, with 10 bases sitting between them. Germline values: CDR1 LNHNV, CDR2 YYDKDF (reference sequence). This CDR3 spans 13 amino acids. CDR3 amino acids: CATSRAGMYGYTF. CDR3 bases: TGTGCCACCAGCAGGGCAGGGATGTATGGCTACACCTTC. Variable domain in full (rest from reference TRBV15 and TRBJ1-2): DAMVIQNPRYQVTQFGKPVTLSCSQTLNHNVMYWYQQKSSQAPKLLFHYYDKDFNNEADTPDNFQSRRPNTSFCFLDIRSPGLGDTAMYLCATSRAGMYGYTFGSGTRLTVV.

The chain recombines TRBV30 with TRBJ2-7; 8 bases match TRBD1. Germline values: CDR1 GTSNPN, CDR2 SVGIG (reference sequence). Unmatched junction bases numbered 5, after V lost 4 bases and J lost 0 bases. The CDR3 consists of 14 residues. CDR3 DNA sequence: TGTGCCTGGATCAGGACAGGGTCCTCCTACGAGCAGTACTTC. Protein: CAWIRTGSSYEQYF.

This clone was seen only once. CDR3 protein: CASNHRRNQPQHF. CDR3 DNA: TGTGCCAGTAATCACAGGAGGAATCAGCCCCAGCATTTT. The rearrangement joins TRBV19 to TRBJ1-5; D is perhaps TRBD1 (5 bases). With 7 bases removed from V and 4 bases from J, the gap between germline ends came to 11 bases. This CDR3 region has 13 residues. Per the germline V gene, CDR1 is LNHDA and CDR2 is SQIVND (reference sequence).

This clone showed up just a few times. V gene TRBV5-1 combines with J gene TRBJ2-1; unclear D gene. CDR3 length: 14 residues. Germline V gene sequence: CDR1 SGHRS, CDR2 YFSETQ. With 6 bases removed from V and 5 bases from J, the gap between germline ends came to 15 bases. Here the CDR3 reads CASMLDSPNNEQFF. As DNA, the CDR3 is TGCGCCAGCATGTTGGATTCACCCAACAATGAGCAGTTCTTC.

V and J are TRBV18 and TRBJ1-1; D possibly corresponds to TRBD1 (5 bases). The germline V gene has CDR1 KGHSH and CDR2 LQKENI. This CDR3 is 12 amino acids long. V lost 5 bases, J lost 1 base, and 5 bases lay in between. Here the CDR3 reads CASSRGNTEAFF. The CDR3 region has the DNA TGTGCCAGCTCAAGGGGGAACACTGAAGCTTTCTTT.

In its sample, this clone was seen many times. The chain links TRBV27 to TRBJ1-4; D perhaps matches TRBD1 (5 bases). There are 15 residues in the CDR3. V lost 6 bases to trimming and J lost 7 bases, with 18 bases between them. Germline lookup yields CDR1 MNHEY and CDR2 SMNVEV (reference sequence). The CDR3 loop is CASSVHRSTGEKLFF. The CDR3 DNA follows: TGTGCCAGCAGCGTTCACAGGTCCACCGGTGAAAAACTGTTTTTT.

The chain employs TRBV5-6 and TRBJ1-3, with 12 positions matching TRBD1. Germline V CDR1 and CDR2: SGHDT, YYEEEE. The CDR3 length is 15 residues. After removal of 2 bases from V and 8 bases from J, the junction contained 5 bases not matched to a gene. This CDR3 reads CASSFRDRGQYTIYF. The CDR3 DNA reads TGTGCCAGCAGCTTTCGGGACAGGGGGCAATACACCATATATTTT.

The V call is TRBV5-6, the J call TRBJ1-1, with no clear D. CDR1 and CDR2 from the germline V gene are SGHDT and YYEEEE. CDR3 length: 16 amino acids. Trimming took off 3 bases at V and 4 bases at J, with 19 bases between the two ends. The CDR3 spells CASSSPRAGSGTEAFF. CDR3 nucleotides: TGTGCCAGCAGCTCCCCGCGGGCAGGAAGTGGCACTGAAGCTTTCTTT.

This clone was picked up a small number of times. This chain uses TRBV2 with TRBJ1-2, with 9 bases that match TRBD1. The CDR3 totals 12 residues. V lost 9 bases to trimming and J lost 7 bases; unmatched junction nucleotides: 6. Germline loops: CDR1 SNHLY, CDR2 FYNNEI. The chain's CDR3 is CAREGTGPGYTF. DNA of the CDR3: TGTGCCAGAGAAGGGACAGGGCCTGGCTACACCTTC. The full variable domain, rest sourced from reference TRBV2 and TRBJ1-2, is EPEVTQTPSHQVTQMGQEVILRCVPISNHLYFYWYRQILGQKVEFLVSFYNNEISEKSEIFDDQFSVERPDGSNFTLKIRSTKLEDSAMYFCAREGTGPGYTFGSGTRLTVV.

This clone came up once. The chain is built from TRBV5-1 and TRBJ2-7, with 13 bases lining up with TRBD2. Germline V gene lookup returns CDR1 SGHRS and CDR2 YFSETQ. The CDR3 extends over 16 amino acids. Losses at the gene ends were 4 bases for V and 4 bases for J; bases not matched to a gene: 8. The CDR3 coding sequence is TGCGCCAGCAGCCCCGGACTAGCGGGAGAATGGTACGAGCAGTACTTC. It translates to CASSPGLAGEWYEQYF.

The chain is built from TRBV19 and TRBJ1-5, with a weak D call TRBD1 (5 bases). V dropped 3 bases and J dropped 4 bases, with 19 bases sitting between them. The CDR3 is 17 residues long. CDR1 is LNHDA, CDR2 SQIVND, per germline (reference sequence). CDR3 DNA sequence: TGTGCCAGTAGTATCGGGTTAGCTCCCCGGGGGAATCAGCCCCAGCATTTT. Encoded protein: CASSIGLAPRGNQPQHF.

The sample holds a few counts of this clone. This chain uses TRBV19 with TRBJ1-5; no clear D gene. CDR3 size: 15 residues. The germline gives CDR1 LNHDA, CDR2 SQIVND (reference sequence). The V and J ends lost 1 base and 7 bases respectively, with 14 bases between them. The CDR3 DNA follows: TGTGCCAGTAGTATAGTAGCCGGCGTATCCCAGCCCCAGCATTTT. Residues: CASSIVAGVSQPQHF. Together with reference TRBV19 and TRBJ1-5, the CDR3 gives the full variable domain: DGGITQSPKYLFRKEGQNVTLSCEQNLNHDAMYWYRQDPGQGLRLIYYSQIVNDFQKGDIAEGYSVSREKKESFPLTVTSAQKNPTAFYLCASSIVAGVSQPQHFGDGTRLSIL.

The J gene is TRBJ2-2, the V gene TRBV7-6, with 9 nucleotides matching TRBD1. CDR3 size: 16 residues. Germline V gene sequence: CDR1 SGHVS, CDR2 FNYEAQ. Trimming cost V 5 bases and J 5 bases; bases outside gene matches: 9. In DNA form, the CDR3 reads TGTGCCAGCAGCCCGGGACAGGGAGGATGGACCGGGGAGCTGTTTTTT. This sequence encodes CASSPGQGGWTGELFF. Filled out from reference TRBV7-6 and TRBJ2-2, the complete variable domain reads GAGVSQSPRYKVTKRGQDVALRCDPISGHVSLYWYRQALGQGPEFLTYFNYEAQQDKSGLPNDRFSAERPEGSISTLTIQRTEQRDSAMYRCASSPGQGGWTGELFFGEGSRLTVL.

This chain links TRBV25-1 with TRBJ1-2; D gene unclear. V gave up 4 bases and J gave up 5 bases, with 17 bases separating them. The germline V gene has CDR1 MGHDK and CDR2 SYGVNS. The CDR3 runs 15 residues. The CDR3 sequence is CASSVGLYDPYGYTF. CDR3 nucleotides: TGTGCCAGCAGTGTCGGACTCTACGACCCATATGGCTACACCTTC.

This sequence joins TRBV15 and TRBJ2-1; weak D call: TRBD1 (5 bases). The CDR3 totals 16 residues. Germline-derived CDR1 and CDR2 are LNHNV and YYDKDF (reference sequence). The V end was cut by 4 bases, the J end by 0 bases, with 13 bases between. The CDR3 DNA sequence: TGTGCCACCAGCACCTGGACACAGAGCTCCTACAATGAGCAGTTCTTC. Residues: CATSTWTQSSYNEQFF.

This clone was detected only once. The chain uses TRBV11-2 and TRBJ1-1; D is unresolved. V gave up 5 bases and J gave up 2 bases, with 12 bases separating them. Germline V gene data show CDR1 as SGHAT and CDR2 as FQNNGV. This CDR3 is 14 amino acids long. This CDR3 reads CASSGVTVNTEAFF. As DNA, the CDR3 is TGTGCCAGCAGCGGGGTGACGGTTAACACTGAAGCTTTCTTT.

This clone was found once. This rearrangement joins TRBV6-4 to TRBJ1-2; possible D gene TRBD1, 6 bases. CDR1 is MRHNA and CDR2 is SNTAGT in the germline V gene. Trimming shortened V by 5 bases and J by 5 bases, and 27 bases separated the two germline ends. The CDR3 consists of 18 residues. DNA for the CDR3: TGTGCCAGCAGTCCCCCCCCGGGAAGAAGACAGGAAGGTTATGGCTACACCTTC. Protein: CASSPPPGRRQEGYGYTF.